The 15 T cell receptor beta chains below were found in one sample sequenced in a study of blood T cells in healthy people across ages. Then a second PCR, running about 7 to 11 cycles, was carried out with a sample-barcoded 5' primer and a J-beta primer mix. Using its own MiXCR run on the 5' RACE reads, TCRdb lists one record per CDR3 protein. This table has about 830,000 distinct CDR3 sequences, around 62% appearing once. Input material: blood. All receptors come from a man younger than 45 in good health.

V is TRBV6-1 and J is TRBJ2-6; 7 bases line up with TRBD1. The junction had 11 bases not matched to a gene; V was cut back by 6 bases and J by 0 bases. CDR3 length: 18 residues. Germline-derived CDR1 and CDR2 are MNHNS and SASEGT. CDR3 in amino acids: CASRPPGQWSSGANVLTF. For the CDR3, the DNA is TGTGCCAGCAGGCCCCCGGGACAGTGGAGCTCTGGGGCCAACGTCCTGACTTTC.

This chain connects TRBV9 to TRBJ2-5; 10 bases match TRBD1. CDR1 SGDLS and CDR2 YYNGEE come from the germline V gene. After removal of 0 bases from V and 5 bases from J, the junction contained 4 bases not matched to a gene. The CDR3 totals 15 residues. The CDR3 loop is CASSVAGQGIETQYF. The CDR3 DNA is TGTGCCAGCAGCGTAGCGGGACAGGGGATTGAGACCCAGTACTTC.

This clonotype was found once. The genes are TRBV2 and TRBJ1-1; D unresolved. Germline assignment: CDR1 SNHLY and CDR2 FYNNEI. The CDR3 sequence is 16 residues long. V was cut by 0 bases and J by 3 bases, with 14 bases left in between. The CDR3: CASSEALASYYTEAFF. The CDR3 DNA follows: TGTGCCAGCAGTGAAGCTTTGGCTTCCTATTACACTGAAGCTTTCTTT.

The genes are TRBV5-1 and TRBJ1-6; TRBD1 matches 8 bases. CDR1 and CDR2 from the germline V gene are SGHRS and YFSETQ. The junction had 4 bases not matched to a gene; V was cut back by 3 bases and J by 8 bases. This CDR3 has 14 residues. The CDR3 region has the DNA TGCGCCAGCAGCTCGGGACAGGATGATTCACCCCTCCACTTT. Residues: CASSSGQDDSPLHF.

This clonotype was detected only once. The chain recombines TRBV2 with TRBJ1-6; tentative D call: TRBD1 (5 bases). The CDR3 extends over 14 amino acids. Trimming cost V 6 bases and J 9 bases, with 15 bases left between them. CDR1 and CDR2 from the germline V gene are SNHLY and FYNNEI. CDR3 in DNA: TGTGCCAGCAGGTCGACAGTAGAGACTTCACCCCTCCACTTT. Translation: CASRSTVETSPLHF.

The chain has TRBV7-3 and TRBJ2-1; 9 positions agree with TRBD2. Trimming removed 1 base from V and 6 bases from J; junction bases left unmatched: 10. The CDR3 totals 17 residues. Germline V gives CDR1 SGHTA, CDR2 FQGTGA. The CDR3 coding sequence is TGTGCCAGCAGCTTAAATAGTTGGGTAGCGGGGGTCAATGAGCAGTTCTTC. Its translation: CASSLNSWVAGVNEQFF.

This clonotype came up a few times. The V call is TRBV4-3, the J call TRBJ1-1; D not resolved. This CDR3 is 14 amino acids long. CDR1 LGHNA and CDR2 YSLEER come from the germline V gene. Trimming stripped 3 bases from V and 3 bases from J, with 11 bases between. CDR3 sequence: CASSQVLWDTEAFF. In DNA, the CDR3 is TGCGCCAGCAGCCAGGTTCTTTGGGACACTGAAGCTTTCTTT.

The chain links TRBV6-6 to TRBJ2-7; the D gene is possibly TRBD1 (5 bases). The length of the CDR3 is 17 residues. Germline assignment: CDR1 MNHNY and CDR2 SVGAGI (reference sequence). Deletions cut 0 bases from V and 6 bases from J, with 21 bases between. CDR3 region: CASSYSLFDRSQREQYF. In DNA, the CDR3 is TGTGCCAGCAGTTACTCCCTCTTCGACAGAAGTCAACGCGAGCAGTACTTC.

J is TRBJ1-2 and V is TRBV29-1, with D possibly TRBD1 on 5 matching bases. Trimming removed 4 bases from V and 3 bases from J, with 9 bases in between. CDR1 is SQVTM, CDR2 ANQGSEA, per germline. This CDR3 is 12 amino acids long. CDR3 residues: CSVGGEDYGYTF. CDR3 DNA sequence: TGCAGCGTTGGGGGGGAGGACTATGGCTACACCTTC.

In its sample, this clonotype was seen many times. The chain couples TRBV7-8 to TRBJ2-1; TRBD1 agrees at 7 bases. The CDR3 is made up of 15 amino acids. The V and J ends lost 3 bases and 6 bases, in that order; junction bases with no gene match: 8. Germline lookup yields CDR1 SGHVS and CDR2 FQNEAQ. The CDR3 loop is CASSFEGALVNEQFF. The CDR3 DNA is TGTGCCAGCAGCTTCGAGGGGGCTCTCGTCAATGAGCAGTTCTTC. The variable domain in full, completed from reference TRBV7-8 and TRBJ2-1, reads GAGVSQSPRYKVAKRGQDVALRCDPISGHVSLFWYQQALGQGPEFLTYFQNEAQLDKSGLPSDRFFAERPEGSVSTLKIQRTQQEDSAVYLCASSFEGALVNEQFFGPGTRLTVL.

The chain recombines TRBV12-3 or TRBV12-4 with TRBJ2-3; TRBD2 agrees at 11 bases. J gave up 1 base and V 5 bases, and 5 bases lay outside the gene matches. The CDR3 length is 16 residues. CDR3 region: CASSPRLAGRTDTQYF. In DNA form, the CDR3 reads TGTGCCAGCAGTCCCCGACTAGCGGGACGCACAGATACGCAGTATTTT.

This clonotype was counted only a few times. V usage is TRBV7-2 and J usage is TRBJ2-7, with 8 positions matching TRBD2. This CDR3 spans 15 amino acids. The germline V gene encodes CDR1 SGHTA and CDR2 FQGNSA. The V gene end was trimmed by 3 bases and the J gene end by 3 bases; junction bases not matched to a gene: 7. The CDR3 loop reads CASSLSSGKNYEQYF. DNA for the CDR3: TGTGCCAGCAGCTTGAGTAGCGGGAAAAACTACGAGCAGTACTTC.

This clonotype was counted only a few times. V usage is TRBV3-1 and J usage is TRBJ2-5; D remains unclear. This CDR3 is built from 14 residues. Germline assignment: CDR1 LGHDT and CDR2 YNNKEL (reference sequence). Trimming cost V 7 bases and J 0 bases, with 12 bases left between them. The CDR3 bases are TGTGCCAGCATGTCCCTGGCGTACCAAGAGACCCAGTACTTC. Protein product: CASMSLAYQETQYF.

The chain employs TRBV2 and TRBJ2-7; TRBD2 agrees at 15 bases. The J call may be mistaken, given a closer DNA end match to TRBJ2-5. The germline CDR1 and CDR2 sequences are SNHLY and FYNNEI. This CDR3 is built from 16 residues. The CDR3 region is CASSGLAGGPGETQYF. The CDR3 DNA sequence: TGTGCCAGCTCCGGACTAGCGGGGGGGCCCGGTGAGACCCAGTACTTC.

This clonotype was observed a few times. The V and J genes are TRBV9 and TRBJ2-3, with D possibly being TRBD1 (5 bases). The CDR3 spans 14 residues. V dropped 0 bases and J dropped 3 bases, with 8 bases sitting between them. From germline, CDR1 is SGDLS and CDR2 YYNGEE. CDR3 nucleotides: TGTGCCAGCAGCGTAGATAGGGGAACAGATACGCAGTATTTT. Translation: CASSVDRGTDTQYF.